This TCR beta chain comes out of a study of OX40 agonist ivuxolimab in advanced cancers. Study details: Patients were roughly 83% male with ages roughly 20 to 90, mean 60.

Per the germline V gene, CDR1 is KGHSH and CDR2 is LQKENI. The CDR3 consists of 17 residues. V shed 0 bases and J 0 bases; nucleotides not matched to a gene: 5. The study's findings and limits: Near-lowest levels of clonal expansion characterized partial responders at 0.1-3.0 mg/kg. Fewer expanded clones were found on average in CD4+ than in CD8+ T cells.

TCRdb keeps only in-frame clones here, not all; method: immunoSEQ multiplex PCR. Found here are under 85,000 clones, more than 75% of them singletons; the top ten hold less than 0.6%. For this clone: Its antigen is as yet unknown.

Patients were ruled out by autoimmune disease history or systemic immunosuppression. The chain carries TRBV18 and TRBJ2-4, with 7 nucleotides matching TRBD1. The sequence came from an adult with an advanced solid tumor such as melanoma, head and neck, liver or kidney cancer. Sequencing was performed on CD4+ or CD8+ T cells sorted from blood, taken in a trial of the OX40 agonist ivuxolimab. Here the CDR3 reads CASSPPGQSLAKNIQYF. The CDR3 DNA reads TGTGCCAGCTCACCACCGGGACAGTCACTAGCCAAAAACATTCAGTACTTC.